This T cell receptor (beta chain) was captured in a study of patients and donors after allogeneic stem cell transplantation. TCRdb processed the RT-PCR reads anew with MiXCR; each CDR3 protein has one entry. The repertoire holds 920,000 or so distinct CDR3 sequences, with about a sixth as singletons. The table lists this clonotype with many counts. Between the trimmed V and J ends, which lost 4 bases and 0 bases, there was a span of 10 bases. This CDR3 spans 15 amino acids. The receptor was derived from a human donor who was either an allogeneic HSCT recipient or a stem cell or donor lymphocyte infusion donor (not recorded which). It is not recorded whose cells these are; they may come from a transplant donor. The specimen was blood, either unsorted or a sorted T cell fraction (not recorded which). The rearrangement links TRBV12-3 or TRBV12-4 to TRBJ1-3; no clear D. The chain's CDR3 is CASSSGESSGNTIYF. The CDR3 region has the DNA TGTGCCAGCAGTTCCGGGGAGAGCTCTGGAAACACCATATATTTT.